What follows describes a single T cell receptor beta chain. This sample is part of a study of blood T cell repertoires in COVID-19. Study-wide context: The cDNA or gDNA used as material had been derived from T cells, B-cell-depleted T cells, or PBMCs.

The CDR3 is 17 residues long. Unmatched junction bases numbered 13, after V lost 5 bases and J lost 3 bases. CDR1 is SGHRS, CDR2 YFSETQ, per germline. In the authors' methods: Amplification of reference gene primers was used by the study to estimate nucleated cell counts. Clones were read by immunoSEQ multiplex PCR, and TCRdb kept only the in-frame ones, dropping some. V and J calls and clone size are those listed in that table; D and trimming were worked out from the DNA. Among about 220,000 clones, about three quarters were seen once, and the ten largest hold roughly 6.7%. The sequenced sample was peripheral blood. The rearrangement uses TRBV5-1 and TRBJ1-1, with 10 nucleotides matching TRBD1. The TCR originated in a woman aged 70-85 years with acute or convalescent COVID-19. CDR3 in amino acids: CASRAPTGGGADTEAFF. The CDR3 bases are TGCGCCAGCAGGGCTCCGACAGGGGGCGGAGCGGACACTGAAGCTTTCTTT.